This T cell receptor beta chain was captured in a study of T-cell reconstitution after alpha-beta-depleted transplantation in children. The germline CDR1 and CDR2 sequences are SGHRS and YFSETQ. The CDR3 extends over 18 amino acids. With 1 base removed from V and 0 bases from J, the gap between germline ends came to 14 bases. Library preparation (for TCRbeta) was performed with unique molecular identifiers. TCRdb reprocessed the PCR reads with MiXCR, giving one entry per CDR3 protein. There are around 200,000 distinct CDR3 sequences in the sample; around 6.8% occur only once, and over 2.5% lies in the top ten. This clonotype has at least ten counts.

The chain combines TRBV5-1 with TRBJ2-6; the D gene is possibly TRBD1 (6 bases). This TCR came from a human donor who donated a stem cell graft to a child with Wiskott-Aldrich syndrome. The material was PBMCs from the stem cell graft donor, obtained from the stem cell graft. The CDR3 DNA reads TGCGCCAGCAGCTTGTACAGGGCCGGGACCTCTGGGGCCAACGTCCTGACTTTC. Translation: CASSLYRAGTSGANVLTF.